Listed below are T cell receptor beta chains from one sample, sequenced in a study of blood T cell repertoires in COVID-19. Sequencing was performed with immunoSEQ multiplex PCR; in TCRdb, only in-frame clones are kept and a portion is missing. This table holds 130,000 to 150,000 clones, 80% to 85% found once. What was sequenced was PBMCs or T cells enriched from blood (not recorded which). These receptors were collected from a man aged 35 to 55 with acute COVID-19. Each CDR3 is given without its conserved first and last residue.

V gene: TRBV9
J gene: TRBJ1-1
CDR3 protein: ASSVESDTEAF

V gene: TRBV10-3
J gene: TRBJ2-5
CDR3 protein: AIMGGRGETQY

V gene: TRBV19
J gene: TRBJ2-7
CDR3 protein: ASSISGQGGYEQY

V gene: TRBV5-5
J gene: TRBJ1-6
CDR3 protein: ASSLGTGAVNSPLH

V gene: TRBV5-1
J gene: TRBJ1-4
CDR3 protein: ASSYTGGGEKLF

V gene: TRBV19
J gene: TRBJ1-5
CDR3 protein: ASSVIPGTDNQPQH

V gene: TRBV7-2
J gene: TRBJ1-1
CDR3 protein: ASSLAQQGTEAF

V gene: TRBV19
J gene: TRBJ2-1
CDR3 protein: ASSIILPAGVRNEQF

V gene: TRBV3-1/TRBV3-2
J gene: TRBJ1-2
CDR3 protein: ASSPTGGGYGYT

V gene: TRBV7-9
J gene: TRBJ2-3
CDR3 protein: ASSRQGPRTDTQY

V gene: TRBV14
J gene: TRBJ2-3
CDR3 protein: ASSSSEGDTQY

V gene: TRBV2
J gene: TRBJ2-7
CDR3 protein: ASRDDRVLGQY

V gene: TRBV2
J gene: TRBJ2-7
CDR3 protein: ASSEGTLYEQY

V gene: TRBV9
J gene: TRBJ2-3
CDR3 protein: ASSPWTSDTDTQY

V gene: TRBV7-2
J gene: TRBJ2-5
CDR3 protein: ASSLRPSGTQETQY

V gene: TRBV19
J gene: TRBJ2-7
CDR3 protein: ASSITGQGLYEQY

V gene: TRBV28
J gene: TRBJ2-7
CDR3 protein: ASSTGGRAPYEQY

V gene: TRBV4-1
J gene: TRBJ2-7
CDR3 protein: ASSPDLRQSSYEQY

V gene: TRBV5-1
J gene: TRBJ2-7
CDR3 protein: ASSLIGTDRGDEQY

V gene: TRBV7-2
J gene: TRBJ1-2
CDR3 protein: ASSPLGKGVEAYGYT

V gene: TRBV4-1
J gene: TRBJ2-1
CDR3 protein: ASSQESPGRGHYNEQF

V gene: TRBV9
J gene: TRBJ2-5
CDR3 protein: ASSVATVDREGETQY

V gene: TRBV10-3
J gene: TRBJ2-7
CDR3 protein: AISDPAGGTGEQY

V gene: TRBV10-1
J gene: TRBJ1-1
CDR3 protein: ASSESPGTEAF

V gene: TRBV5-6
J gene: TRBJ2-7
CDR3 protein: ASSNLAGGPYEQY

V gene: TRBV7-9
J gene: TRBJ2-1
CDR3 protein: ASSPGDREYNEQF

V gene: TRBV30
J gene: TRBJ2-2
CDR3 protein: ASQGDKNTGELF

V gene: TRBV19
J gene: TRBJ1-5
CDR3 protein: ASSIEYSNQPQH

V gene: TRBV19
J gene: TRBJ2-3
CDR3 protein: ASSIGAGRNTQY

V gene: TRBV5-1
J gene: TRBJ2-2
CDR3 protein: ASSLSSGNTGELF

V gene: TRBV6-1
J gene: TRBJ1-3
CDR3 protein: ASSEVGHLSSGNTIY

V gene: TRBV28
J gene: TRBJ2-3
CDR3 protein: ASSSGTSGSYGTDTQY

V gene: TRBV6-1
J gene: TRBJ1-6
CDR3 protein: ASSEVPGLRNSGSPLH

V gene: TRBV12-3/TRBV12-4
J gene: TRBJ1-2
CDR3 protein: ASSLDFHGYT

V gene: TRBV28
J gene: TRBJ1-3
CDR3 protein: ASSRQSRQARNTIY

V gene: TRBV11-2
J gene: TRBJ2-1
CDR3 protein: ASSPQIWGQRNEQF

V gene: TRBV27
J gene: TRBJ1-1
CDR3 protein: ASTPGGPYTEAF

V gene: TRBV2
J gene: TRBJ1-4
CDR3 protein: ASSPQRSVEKLF

V gene: TRBV6-1
J gene: TRBJ1-1
CDR3 protein: ASSESRTGTGEAF

V gene: TRBV28
J gene: TRBJ2-1
CDR3 protein: ASIGTEFYNEQF

V gene: TRBV3-1/TRBV3-2
J gene: TRBJ2-3
CDR3 protein: ASSPETGGSDTQY

V gene: TRBV6-5
J gene: TRBJ2-4
CDR3 protein: ASSNQGANIQY

V gene: TRBV28
J gene: TRBJ1-5
CDR3 protein: ASRGTGDGNQPQH

V gene: TRBV9
J gene: TRBJ1-4
CDR3 protein: ASSTRTGGEEKLF

V gene: TRBV25-1
J gene: TRBJ2-7
CDR3 protein: ASSGRQGDDEQY

V gene: TRBV4-1
J gene: TRBJ1-5
CDR3 protein: ASSPEWTDSNQPQH

V gene: TRBV6-5
J gene: TRBJ2-2
CDR3 protein: ASSYSMLTSTGELF

V gene: TRBV4-3
J gene: TRBJ1-2
CDR3 protein: ASNIYTGSYGYT

V gene: TRBV4-3
J gene: TRBJ2-3
CDR3 protein: ASSQRSFLAGDTQY

V gene: TRBV10-3
J gene: TRBJ1-2
CDR3 protein: ATAGQLYGYT

V gene: TRBV7-2
J gene: TRBJ1-4
CDR3 protein: ASSSRTSLGEKLF

V gene: TRBV5-1
J gene: TRBJ2-1
CDR3 protein: ASSLSGASSYNEQF

V gene: TRBV14
J gene: TRBJ1-6
CDR3 protein: ASSPTGQGQNSPLH

V gene: TRBV5-6
J gene: TRBJ2-7
CDR3 protein: ASSLGDRDYEQY

V gene: TRBV13
J gene: TRBJ1-1
CDR3 protein: ATKSGWTEAF